Each of the 26 T cell receptor beta chains below was sequenced from the same sample in a study of regulatory T cells in long-lasting Graves disease. Sequencing libraries for TCR beta were prepared with iRepertoire HTBI primers and Arm-PCR of CDR3 regions. TCRdb re-called the multiplex PCR reads with MiXCR, one entry per CDR3 protein. The table has a few hundred thousand distinct CDR3 sequences, 20% to 25% seen once. Described time point: persistent/refractory GD, antithyroid drugs over 5 years with positive TRAb. RNA extracted from PBMCs served as the sequencing template. The sample in question was peripheral blood mononuclear cells (PBMCs), obtained when the disease was refractory, from a patient treated with antithyroid drugs. These receptors were collected from a female donor with Graves disease.

Ten or more counts support this clonotype. The chain couples TRBV7-2 to TRBJ1-2, with D possibly matching TRBD1 (5 bases). Germline values: CDR1 SGHTA, CDR2 FQGNSA. V was clipped by 4 bases and J by 7 bases, with 19 bases between them. The CDR3 has 15 amino acids. The CDR3 nucleotides read TGTGCCAGCAGCTCGCATAATGGGGCAGGGAGTGGCTACACCTTC. It codes for CASSSHNGAGSGYTF.

The table lists this clonotype with a count of one. This chain joins TRBV4-3 and TRBJ1-3, with D possibly being TRBD1 (5 bases). Germline V gene data show CDR1 as LGHNA and CDR2 as YSLEER. The ends were cut back, 6 bases at V and 2 bases at J, with 14 bases in the middle. This CDR3 has 15 residues. This chain's CDR3 is CASSPGHQAGNTIYF. The CDR3 DNA is TGCGCCAGCAGTCCAGGACACCAGGCTGGAAACACCATATATTTT.

The chain links TRBV29-1 to TRBJ1-1; 9 bases match TRBD1. The CDR3 length is 13 residues. Germline assignment: CDR1 SQVTM and CDR2 ANQGSEA. The J segment lost 4 bases and the V segment lost 7 bases, leaving 7 bases of the junction unmatched. The CDR3 sequence is CSAGDRAGTEAFF. The CDR3, as DNA: TGCAGCGCTGGGGACAGGGCGGGCACTGAAGCTTTCTTT.

The rearrangement joins TRBV9 to TRBJ1-1, with 11 nucleotides matching TRBD1. With 3 bases clipped from V and 4 bases from J, the junction kept 8 bases outside the gene matches. Germline assignment: CDR1 SGDLS and CDR2 YYNGEE. This CDR3 is 16 amino acids long. CDR3 protein: CASSARSGTGGTEAFF. The CDR3 DNA reads as TGTGCCAGCAGCGCGCGATCAGGGACAGGGGGCACTGAAGCTTTCTTT.

The chain joins TRBV6-5 to TRBJ1-2, with D unclear. Germline CDR1 and CDR2: MNHEY and SVGAGI. This CDR3 is 14 amino acids long. V was cut by 4 bases and J by 3 bases, with 12 bases left in between. The CDR3 nucleotides read TGTGCCAGCAGTTCTAACAGTCGACACTATGGCTACACCTTC. It yields the protein CASSSNSRHYGYTF.

For the CDR3, the DNA is TGTGCCGGAAGAGACAGGGCGGTGGGCATTCAGTACTTC. Its translation is CAGRDRAVGIQYF. This chain joins TRBV30 and TRBJ2-4, with 7 bases matching TRBD1. The CDR3 runs 13 residues. Per germline, CDR1 GTSNPN and CDR2 SVGIG (reference sequence). V lost 8 bases, J lost 9 bases, and 13 bases stayed unmatched.

This clonotype appeared a few times. One end of the junction fails to match germline, which may point to a read error. The chain couples TRBV15 to TRBJ2-4; TRBD2 agrees at 10 bases. Germline V gene lookup returns CDR1 LNHNV and CDR2 YYDKDF (reference sequence). CDR3 size: 16 residues. This CDR3 is CATSRATSGILSTVFF. The CDR3 region has the DNA TGTGCCACCAGCAGAGCTACTAGCGGGATCTTATCAACGGTGTTCTTC.

This chain uses TRBV2 with TRBJ1-3; 7 bases map to TRBD1. CDR3 length: 14 residues. The V gene end was trimmed by 6 bases and the J gene end by 1 base; junction bases not matched to a gene: 3. Looked up from germline, CDR1 is SNHLY and CDR2 is FYNNEI. As DNA, the CDR3 is TGTGCCAGCAGGGAGGACAGGTCTGGAAACACCATATATTTT. It translates to CASREDRSGNTIYF.

This clonotype was counted between two and nine times. The chain recombines TRBV29-1 with TRBJ1-2; possible D gene TRBD1, 6 bases. V was clipped by 5 bases and J by 8 bases, with 21 bases between them. Germline V gives CDR1 SQVTM, CDR2 ANQGSEA. This CDR3 spans 14 amino acids. CDR3 amino acids: CSVSTGTPGEGYTF. The CDR3 DNA reads TGCAGCGTTAGCACCGGGACACCCGGAGAGGGCTACACCTTC.

This chain connects TRBV10-3 to TRBJ2-7; D is unresolved. This CDR3 comprises 12 residues. The V gene's germline CDR1 is ENHRY and CDR2 SYGVKD. The V end was cut by 5 bases, the J end by 3 bases, with 8 bases between. The CDR3 reads CAISFTNYEQYF. CDR3 sequence (DNA): TGTGCCATCAGTTTTACTAACTACGAGCAGTACTTC.

In its sample, this clonotype was seen many times. The chain couples TRBV6-1 to TRBJ2-5; D unresolved. The CDR3 extends over 14 amino acids. The germline V gene encodes CDR1 MNHNS and CDR2 SASEGT. V lost 3 bases and J 5 bases, leaving 13 bases between the germline ends. In DNA form, the CDR3 reads TGTGCCAGCAGTGACCCGGGTGGCAGCGAGACCCAGTACTTC. This encodes CASSDPGGSETQYF.

The rearrangement uses TRBV25-1 and TRBJ2-3; D not certain. This CDR3 is built from 14 residues. CDR1 MGHDK and CDR2 SYGVNS come from the germline V gene. The germline V and J ends were trimmed by 3 bases and 1 base, with 8 bases remaining between them. This CDR3 reads CASSEWTGTDTQYF. CDR3 DNA: TGTGCCAGCAGTGAGTGGACGGGCACAGATACGCAGTATTTT.

This clonotype was found a few times. The rearrangement links TRBV6-2 or TRBV6-3 to TRBJ1-1; D is possibly TRBD1 (6 bases). Trimming removed 1 base from V and 7 bases from J, with 10 bases in between. Germline V gene lookup returns CDR1 MNHEY and CDR2 SVGEGT. The CDR3 is made up of 13 amino acids. The CDR3 spells CASSYLEDSEAFF. The CDR3 DNA sequence: TGTGCCAGCAGTTACTTGGAGGACAGTGAAGCTTTCTTT.

This chain connects TRBV6-1 to TRBJ1-1; D is ambiguous. V lost 3 bases and J lost 13, with 18 bases in between. Germline loops: CDR1 MNHNS, CDR2 SASEGT. The length of the CDR3 is 13 residues. CDR3 bases: TGTGCCAGCAGTGACGGTAGAGGCCGCAGAGGTTTCTTT. Amino acids: CASSDGRGRRGFF.

The rearrangement uses TRBV5-1 and TRBJ2-7; D may be TRBD1 (5 bases). In germline, CDR1 is SGHRS, CDR2 YFSETQ. The CDR3 has 13 amino acids. V dropped 3 bases and J dropped 7 bases, with 14 bases sitting between them. The CDR3 loop reads CASSSPQVEEQYF. The CDR3 DNA reads as TGCGCCAGCAGCTCCCCACAGGTGGAGGAGCAGTACTTC.

The chain uses TRBV7-2 and TRBJ1-1; 9 nucleotides line up with TRBD1. Unmatched junction bases numbered 9, after V lost 5 bases and J lost 5 bases. The CDR3 totals 15 residues. Germline V gene lookup returns CDR1 SGHTA and CDR2 FQGNSA. CDR3 amino acids: CASSPHRGRNTEAFF. The CDR3, as DNA: TGTGCCAGCAGCCCCCACAGGGGGCGGAATACTGAAGCTTTCTTT.

This clonotype was detected ten times or more. The chain has TRBV11-2 and TRBJ2-7, with TRBD2 matching 14 bases. V dropped 4 bases and J dropped 2; count of bases not matched to a gene: 7. The CDR3 consists of 17 residues. CDR1 is SGHAT and CDR2 is FQNNGV in the germline V gene. The CDR3 nucleotides are TGTGCCAGCAGCTCAATTCCGGGACTAGCGGGAGCCTACGAGCAGTACTTC. Its protein is CASSSIPGLAGAYEQYF.

This clonotype was seen repeatedly, ten times or more. The chain couples TRBV10-3 to TRBJ1-1; no clear D gene. The germline V gene encodes CDR1 ENHRY and CDR2 SYGVKD. This CDR3 comprises 14 residues. The ends were cut back, 3 bases at V and 0 bases at J, with 8 bases in the middle. The CDR3 sequence is CAISERTVNTEAFF. CDR3 bases: TGTGCCATCAGTGAAAGGACGGTGAACACTGAAGCTTTCTTT.

This clonotype came up a few times. V gene TRBV19 combines with J gene TRBJ1-2, with a tentative D call TRBD1 (5 bases). CDR3 length: 15 amino acids. Germline values: CDR1 LNHDA, CDR2 SQIVND (reference sequence). V shed 3 bases and J shed 0 bases, with 11 bases lying between them. The CDR3 DNA sequence: TGTGCCAGTAGTATGGGGCCAGCAGCTAACTATGGCTACACCTTC. It encodes CASSMGPAANYGYTF.

This clonotype was seen repeatedly, ten times or more. The CDR3 bases are TGTGCCAGCATGAGGGACAGGGTCCACGAGCAGTACTTC. Its translation: CASMRDRVHEQYF. This sequence joins TRBV6-1 and TRBJ2-7; TRBD1 aligns across 9 bases. V lost 7 bases, J lost 5 bases, and 6 bases stayed unmatched. Germline V CDR1 and CDR2: MNHNS, SASEGT. This CDR3 is built from 13 residues.

There are many counts of this clonotype. This chain links TRBV12-3 or TRBV12-4 with TRBJ2-5; no firm D call. Trimming removed 0 bases from V and 1 base from J, with 9 bases in between. The CDR3 sequence is 15 residues long. The DNA of the CDR3 is TGTGCCAGCAGTTTAGCGCGTACCGTCCAAGAGACCCAGTACTTC. This codes for CASSLARTVQETQYF.

In nucleotides, the CDR3 is TGTGCCAGCAGTCCTATTGGGGACAGGGGCTACGAGCAGTACTTC. The encoded protein is CASSPIGDRGYEQYF. The rearrangement uses TRBV7-9 and TRBJ2-7; TRBD1 aligns across 10 bases. In germline, CDR1 is SEHNR, CDR2 FQNEAQ (reference sequence). The length of the CDR3 is 15 residues. The V segment lost 6 bases and the J segment 3 bases; nucleotides outside the gene matches: 8. Using reference TRBV7-9 and TRBJ2-7 for the parts outside the CDR3, the full variable domain is DTGVSQNPRHKITKRGQNVTFRCDPISEHNRLYWYRQTLGQGPEFLTYFQNEAQLEKSRLLSDRFSAERPKGSFSTLEIQRTEQGDSAMYLCASSPIGDRGYEQYFGPGTRLTVT.

The rearrangement joins TRBV27 to TRBJ1-1; TRBD1 matches at 10 bases. J lost 1 base, V lost 6 bases, and 5 bases had no gene match. CDR1 is MNHEY and CDR2 is SMNVEV in the germline V gene (reference sequence). The CDR3 covers 15 residues. CDR3 amino acids: CASRTGGFSNTEAFF. The DNA for the CDR3 is TGTGCCAGCAGGACAGGGGGCTTCTCGAACACTGAAGCTTTCTTT.

The V and J genes are TRBV29-1 and TRBJ2-7; the D is unclear. Trimming removed 4 bases from V and 7 bases from J, with 11 bases in between. The CDR3 extends over 11 amino acids. Germline assignment: CDR1 SQVTM and CDR2 ANQGSEA. In nucleotides, the CDR3 is TGCAGCGTTGGCCACAGTGGAGAGCAGTACTTC. Its translation: CSVGHSGEQYF.

This chain uses TRBV19 with TRBJ1-5, with D unclear. V lost 3 bases and J 7 bases, leaving 10 bases between the germline ends. The length of the CDR3 is 13 residues. Germline CDR1 LNHDA, CDR2 SQIVND (reference sequence). The CDR3 DNA sequence: TGTGCCAGTAGTATGACACCCCAACAGCCCCAGCATTTT. Its protein is CASSMTPQQPQHF.

This clonotype was seen a handful of times. The rearrangement joins TRBV19 to TRBJ1-5; D possibly corresponds to TRBD1 (6 bases). This CDR3 is built from 15 residues. Trimming removed 6 bases at V and 3 bases at J, with 15 bases between. Germline values: CDR1 LNHDA, CDR2 SQIVND (reference sequence). This chain's CDR3 is CASRQTQGSNQPQHF. CDR3 bases: TGTGCCAGTAGACAGACGCAGGGGTCCAATCAGCCCCAGCATTTT. The whole variable domain, filled in from reference TRBV19 and TRBJ1-5, reads DGGITQSPKYLFRKEGQNVTLSCEQNLNHDAMYWYRQDPGQGLRLIYYSQIVNDFQKGDIAEGYSVSREKKESFPLTVTSAQKNPTAFYLCASRQTQGSNQPQHFGDGTRLSIL.